This T cell receptor (beta chain) is from a study of OX40 agonist ivuxolimab in advanced cancers. Study at large: Patients were given ivuxolimab, an antibody that agonizes OX40 (CD134). Ivuxolimab was delivered to patients intravenously every 2 weeks at doses spanning 0.01 to 10 mg/kg. Overall study results and limits: Clonal expansion by week 6 occurred in CD4+ and CD8+ blood T cells (at 0.1 to 3.0 mg/kg). Mean expanded clone counts were higher in CD8+ than CD4+ T cells.

The V and J ends lost 0 bases and 4 bases respectively, with 16 bases between them. Germline values: CDR1 LGHNA, CDR2 YNFKEQ. The CDR3 runs 17 residues. The table came from immunoSEQ multiplex PCR; TCRdb's copy has only in-frame clones and leaves some out. The sample lists 50,000 to 70,000 clones, around 83% occurring once. About this clone itself: Its target is not known. Other DNA sequences within the sample encode an identical CDR3.

Specimen: CD4+ or CD8+ T cells sorted from blood, collected in a trial of the OX40 agonist ivuxolimab. This clonotype originated in an adult with an advanced solid tumor such as melanoma, head and neck, liver or kidney cancer. V usage is TRBV4-2 and J usage is TRBJ2-1; D not resolved. CDR3 DNA: TGTGCCAGCAGCCAAGATTTATTCCGGGTCTCTTACAATGAGCAGTTCTTC. Protein: CASSQDLFRVSYNEQFF.